Sequencing of this TCR beta chain was carried out in a study of control samples from healthy donors and cancer patients. The CDR3 is made up of 15 amino acids. CDR1 is SGHRS and CDR2 is YFSETQ in the germline V gene. The V and J ends lost 2 bases and 8 bases, in that order; junction bases with no gene match: 7. The table came from immunoSEQ multiplex PCR; TCRdb's copy has only in-frame clones and leaves some out. The sample lists 150,000 to 200,000 clones, approximately 86% occurring once. Material for sequencing was blood. The V call is TRBV5-1, the J call TRBJ1-4; 9 nucleotides match TRBD1. This clonotype was obtained from a young man in good health. This CDR3 is CASSLTGTGNEKLFF. In nucleotides, the CDR3 is TGCGCCAGCAGCTTAACCGGGACAGGGAACGAAAAACTGTTTTTT.